One sample yielded the 30 T cell receptor beta chains listed below, sequenced in a study of control samples from healthy donors and cancer patients. Using immunoSEQ multiplex PCR, the repertoire was profiled, and TCRdb retains in-frame clones only, with some absent. Of around 200,000 clones listed, about 95% were seen once; the top ten hold approximately 1.5%. Specimen: blood. Receptors were obtained from a man aged 50-60 years in good health.

This chain joins TRBV5-1 and TRBJ2-3, with TRBD2 as a possible D gene (5 bases). CDR3 size: 17 residues. Trimming pared 7 bases from V and 0 bases from J, leaving 21 bases between. CDR1 is SGHRS, CDR2 YFSETQ, per germline. CDR3 DNA sequence: TGCGCCAGCCGAAGGACGGACGGGGATATGAGCACAGATACGCAGTATTTT. Its translation is CASRRTDGDMSTDTQYF.

The rearrangement uses TRBV5-5 and TRBJ1-1; 7 bases map to TRBD1. Germline lookup yields CDR1 SGHKS and CDR2 YYEKEE (reference sequence). With 8 bases clipped from V and 1 base from J, the junction kept 11 bases outside the gene matches. The CDR3 runs 15 residues. CDR3 region: CASQGSSGGNTEAFF. CDR3 coding DNA: TGTGCCAGTCAGGGCTCTTCAGGGGGGAACACTGAAGCTTTCTTT.

The chain carries TRBV9 and TRBJ1-6, with 8 bases aligning to TRBD1. The J segment lost 10 bases and the V segment lost 0 bases, leaving 12 bases of the junction unmatched. The CDR3 is made up of 17 amino acids. From germline, CDR1 is SGDLS and CDR2 YYNGEE. DNA of the CDR3: TGTGCCAGCAGCGTAGACCCCTCCGGACAGGGCGGATCACCCCTCCACTTT. As protein: CASSVDPSGQGGSPLHF.

The chain employs TRBV28 and TRBJ1-5; D uncertain. V was shortened by 3 bases and J by 2 bases, with 11 bases between the two germline ends. The germline gives CDR1 MDHEN, CDR2 SYDVKM. The CDR3 extends over 15 amino acids. CDR3: CASSFEGWGNQPQHF. CDR3 coding DNA: TGTGCCAGCAGTTTCGAGGGTTGGGGCAATCAGCCCCAGCATTTT.

This clone is a singleton in its sample. The genes are TRBV18 and TRBJ1-3; D gene uncertain. The CDR3 extends over 14 amino acids. The germline V gene encodes CDR1 KGHSH and CDR2 LQKENI. The V and J ends lost 6 bases and 6 bases respectively, with 15 bases between them. The CDR3 region is CASSPWPGPNTIYF. The CDR3, as DNA: TGTGCCAGCTCTCCTTGGCCAGGTCCAAACACCATATATTTT. The full variable domain, in which reference TRBV18 and TRBJ1-3 provide the parts outside the CDR3, is NAGVMQNPRHLVRRRGQEARLRCSPMKGHSHVYWYRQLPEEGLKFMVYLQKENIIDESGMPKERFSAEFPKEGPSILRIQQVVRGDSAAYFCASSPWPGPNTIYFGEGSWLTVV.

The rearrangement joins TRBV5-4 to TRBJ1-1; TRBD1 is a possible D gene (5 bases). Trimming removed 1 base at V and 2 bases at J, with 12 bases between. Germline loops: CDR1 SGHNT, CDR2 YYREEE (reference sequence). The CDR3 sequence is 15 residues long. The CDR3 DNA follows: TGTGCCAGCAGCTTGAGGTCGGGGCACAACACTGAAGCTTTCTTT. This gives the protein CASSLRSGHNTEAFF. The variable domain in full, completed from reference TRBV5-4 and TRBJ1-1, reads ETGVTQSPTHLIKTRGQQVTLRCSSQSGHNTVSWYQQALGQGPQFIFQYYREEENGRGNFPPRFSGLQFPNYSSELNVNALELDDSALYLCASSLRSGHNTEAFFGQGTRLTVV.

The CDR3 is CASSPPASYEQYF. CDR3 nucleotides: TGCGCCAGCAGCCCCCCGGCATCCTACGAGCAGTACTTC. The chain links TRBV5-1 to TRBJ2-7; D not resolved. This CDR3 is 13 amino acids long. Germline V gives CDR1 SGHRS, CDR2 YFSETQ. V shed 4 bases and J shed 1 base, with 9 bases lying between them.

This chain connects TRBV6-2 or TRBV6-3 to TRBJ2-7; 7 positions agree with TRBD1. J lost 3 bases, V lost 4 bases, and 12 bases had no gene match. Germline CDR1 is MNHEY and CDR2 is SVGEGT. This CDR3 region has 16 residues. CDR3 bases: TGTGCCAGCAGTTCCCCATTCCGGGACAGCCTCTACGAGCAGTACTTC. Its protein is CASSSPFRDSLYEQYF.

The rearrangement uses TRBV6-4 and TRBJ2-7; 9 bases are shared with TRBD1. This CDR3 comprises 13 residues. Losses at the gene ends were 5 bases for V and 6 bases for J; bases not matched to a gene: 5. Germline CDR1 and CDR2: MRHNA and SNTAGT. The CDR3 is CASSPGTGSEQYF. In nucleotides, the CDR3 is TGTGCCAGCAGTCCCGGGACAGGGAGCGAGCAGTACTTC.

This chain joins TRBV3-1 (or the pseudogene TRBV3-2) and TRBJ1-2; D not resolved. The CDR3 length is 13 residues. V was cut by 2 bases and J by 1 base, with 5 bases left in between. Germline V lookup: CDR1 LGHDT, CDR2 YNNKEL (reference sequence). The CDR3 sequence: CASSQLFNYGYTF. The CDR3 DNA sequence: TGTGCCAGCAGCCAACTTTTTAACTATGGCTACACCTTC.

This chain joins TRBV4-2 and TRBJ1-1; D is possibly TRBD1 (6 bases). This CDR3 is 14 amino acids long. Germline CDR1 LGHNA, CDR2 YNFKEQ. V was cut by 0 bases and J by 5 bases, with 10 bases left in between. This CDR3 reads CASSQEPGQTEAFF. Here the CDR3 DNA reads TGTGCCAGCAGCCAAGAACCGGGACAAACTGAAGCTTTCTTT.

Notes on this clone: Distinct nucleotide sequences in the sample also encode this CDR3. The genes are TRBV30 and TRBJ2-2; 8 nucleotides line up with TRBD2. Germline-derived CDR1 and CDR2 are GTSNPN and SVGIG (reference sequence). This CDR3 comprises 13 residues. The J segment lost 4 bases and the V segment lost 3 bases, leaving 1 base of the junction unmatched. The CDR3 reads CAWSSGGTGELFF. As DNA, the CDR3 is TGTGCCTGGAGCAGCGGGGGCACCGGGGAGCTGTTTTTT.

The V gene is TRBV6-1, the J gene TRBJ1-6, with D perhaps TRBD1 (5 bases). CDR1 and CDR2 from the germline V gene are MNHNS and SASEGT. CDR3 length equals 16 residues. Deletions cut 2 bases from V and 9 bases from J, with 17 bases between. This CDR3 is CASSELLGEISSPLHF. The DNA for the CDR3 is TGTGCCAGCAGTGAACTTCTAGGGGAGATATCTTCACCCCTCCACTTT.

The V call is TRBV9, the J call TRBJ1-3, with no clear D. With 3 bases removed from V and 7 bases from J, the gap between germline ends came to 14 bases. This CDR3 has 14 residues. The germline V gene encodes CDR1 SGDLS and CDR2 YYNGEE. CDR3 loop: CASSASTLGNTIYF. CDR3 DNA sequence: TGTGCCAGCAGCGCGTCGACCCTCGGGAACACCATATATTTT.

The CDR3 sequence: CASSESRAGANVLTF. The CDR3 bases are TGCGCCAGCAGTGAGTCGCGGGCTGGGGCCAACGTCCTGACTTTC. V usage is TRBV10-1 and J usage is TRBJ2-6; TRBD2 is a possible D gene (5 bases). There are 15 residues in the CDR3. Trimming took off 0 bases at V and 2 bases at J, with 5 bases between the two ends. Germline lookup yields CDR1 WNHNN and CDR2 SYGVQD (reference sequence).

The CDR3 bases are TGCAGTGCTAGTTCCCCGGGGGGTTATAGCAATCAGCCCCAGCATTTT. It yields the protein CSASSPGGYSNQPQHF. The chain links TRBV20-1 to TRBJ1-5; D possibly corresponds to TRBD1 (5 bases). V lost 3 bases, J lost 0 bases, and 15 bases lay in between. The length of the CDR3 is 16 residues. Germline CDR1 DFQATT, CDR2 SNEGSKA (reference sequence).

This chain uses TRBV21-1 with TRBJ1-4. TRBV21-1 counts as a pseudogene. The CDR3 contains 17 residues. DNA for the CDR3: TGTGCCAGCACCGCCGAGGGTGAACAGACCTCCCTGGAACAACTGTTTTTT. Amino acid sequence: CASTAEGEQTSLEQLFF.

This CDR3 reads CASSLLGADDQPQHF. As DNA, the CDR3 is TGTGCCAGCAGCTTGCTGGGGGCGGACGATCAGCCCCAGCATTTT. This rearrangement joins TRBV7-9 to TRBJ1-5; possibly TRBD1 for D (6 bases). Germline V lookup: CDR1 SEHNR, CDR2 FQNEAQ (reference sequence). The CDR3 spans 15 residues. Trimming removed 3 bases at V and 5 bases at J, with 14 bases between.

The rearrangement links TRBV5-6 to TRBJ1-1; D gene ambiguous. The V and J ends lost 2 bases and 1 base respectively, with 9 bases between them. This CDR3 has 14 amino acids. Germline loops: CDR1 SGHDT, CDR2 YYEEEE. CDR3 protein: CASSLASPNTEAFF. In nucleotides, the CDR3 is TGTGCCAGCAGCTTAGCGTCTCCGAACACTGAAGCTTTCTTT.

CDR3 coding DNA: TGTGCCACCAGTGATAGGGGGTCGCTTTGGGCCCAGCATTTT. Protein: CATSDRGSLWAQHF. The V gene is TRBV24-1, the J gene TRBJ1-5, with D tentatively TRBD1 (6 bases). CDR1 is KGHDR and CDR2 is SFDVKD in the germline V gene. There are 14 residues in the CDR3. V was trimmed by 3 bases and J by 11 bases, leaving 16 bases between them.

The CDR3 loop is CASSPRTGGNTGELFF. The DNA for the CDR3 is TGTGCCAGCAGCCCCCGTACCGGGGGGAACACCGGGGAGCTGTTTTTT. The rearrangement links TRBV9 to TRBJ2-2; possibly TRBD2 for D (6 bases). Looked up from germline, CDR1 is SGDLS and CDR2 is YYNGEE. V lost 4 bases and J lost 1, with 14 bases in between. The CDR3 has 16 amino acids.

This clone was picked up one time. V usage is TRBV5-6 and J usage is TRBJ2-2; D unresolved. The germline CDR1 and CDR2 sequences are SGHDT and YYEEEE. The V gene lost 2 bases and the J gene lost 1 base, with 6 bases spanning the gap. The CDR3 runs 14 residues. The CDR3 protein is CASSFSGNTGELFF. CDR3 sequence (DNA): TGTGCCAGCAGCTTCTCGGGGAACACCGGGGAGCTGTTTTTT.

The genes are TRBV6-5 and TRBJ1-4; tentatively, D is TRBD1 (5 bases). This CDR3 contains 14 residues. V was pared by 6 bases and J by 8 bases, with 16 bases between. Germline CDR1 and CDR2: MNHEY and SVGAGI. Written as DNA, the CDR3 is TGTGCCAGCAGCCCCTCAGGGTTTCGGGAAAAACTGTTTTTT. Translating it yields CASSPSGFREKLFF.

V usage is TRBV18 and J usage is TRBJ2-6; D is unclear. Per germline, CDR1 KGHSH and CDR2 LQKENI. CDR3 length equals 15 residues. V was shortened by 3 bases and J by 0 bases, with 6 bases between the two germline ends. CDR3 amino acids: CASSPLNSGANVLTF. CDR3 DNA sequence: TGTGCCAGCTCACCTCTCAACTCTGGGGCCAACGTCCTGACTTTC.

A note on this clone: At the DNA level, this CDR3 is encoded by other sequences in the same sample as well. The rearrangement joins TRBV5-1 to TRBJ1-1; possibly TRBD1 for D (5 bases). The V gene's germline CDR1 is SGHRS and CDR2 YFSETQ. V was trimmed by 1 base and J by 3 bases, leaving 10 bases between them. The CDR3 spans 14 residues. In DNA form, the CDR3 reads TGCGCCAGCAGCTTGCAGGGTAGGGACACTGAAGCTTTCTTT. Residues: CASSLQGRDTEAFF.

The V gene is TRBV12-5, the J gene TRBJ1-1, with TRBD1 matching 8 bases. The CDR3 extends over 17 amino acids. CDR1 and CDR2 (germline): LGHNT, FRNRAP. V dropped 6 bases and J dropped 5; count of bases not matched to a gene: 17. CDR3 region: CASGTSLKDRARTEAFF. CDR3 DNA: TGTGCTAGTGGCACAAGCTTAAAGGACAGGGCTAGAACTGAAGCTTTCTTT.

The rearrangement uses TRBV5-1 and TRBJ1-1; the D gene is possibly TRBD1 (5 bases). Deletions cut 0 bases from V and 6 bases from J, with 9 bases between. Germline assignment: CDR1 SGHRS and CDR2 YFSETQ. This CDR3 spans 13 amino acids. The DNA for the CDR3 is TGCGCCAGCAGCTTGGATGACAGCGCTGAAGCTTTCTTT. As protein: CASSLDDSAEAFF.

The chain uses TRBV5-1 and TRBJ2-1; D is uncertain. Trimming stripped 0 bases from V and 7 bases from J, with 11 bases between. The germline gives CDR1 SGHRS, CDR2 YFSETQ. The CDR3 sequence is 14 residues long. The CDR3 loop is CASSLAAARNEQFF. CDR3 DNA sequence: TGCGCCAGCAGCTTGGCGGCCGCACGTAATGAGCAGTTCTTC.

This sequence joins TRBV4-1 and TRBJ1-6; 7 nucleotides match TRBD1. CDR1 MGHRA and CDR2 YSYEKL come from the germline V gene. V gave up 3 bases and J gave up 6 bases; unmatched junction bases: 8. The CDR3 is 16 residues long. Written as DNA, the CDR3 is TGCGCCAGCAGCCACCAAGCGGGACAGTCTAATTCACCCCTCCACTTT. It codes for CASSHQAGQSNSPLHF.

This clone was observed a single time. The V and J genes are TRBV7-9 and TRBJ2-5, with 11 bases lining up with TRBD2. The CDR3 has 16 residues. The germline gives CDR1 SEHNR, CDR2 FQNEAQ (reference sequence). J was trimmed by 4 bases and V by 7 bases; bases with no gene match: 11. CDR3 sequence (DNA): TGTGCCAGCACCCCGAGGGGACTAGCGGAAACAGAGACCCAGTACTTC. It codes for CASTPRGLAETETQYF.